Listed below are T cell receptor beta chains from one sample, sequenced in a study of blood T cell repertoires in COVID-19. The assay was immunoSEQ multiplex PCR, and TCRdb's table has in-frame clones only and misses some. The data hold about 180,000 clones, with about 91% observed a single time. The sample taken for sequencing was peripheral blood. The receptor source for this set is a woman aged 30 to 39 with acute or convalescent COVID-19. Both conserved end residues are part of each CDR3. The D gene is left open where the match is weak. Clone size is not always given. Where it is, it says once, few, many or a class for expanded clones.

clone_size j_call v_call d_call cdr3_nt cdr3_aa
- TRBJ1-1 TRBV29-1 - TGCAGCGTGGGAGGACGTCCTGAAGCTTTCTTT CSVGGRPEAFF
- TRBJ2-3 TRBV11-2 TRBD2 TGTGCCAGCAGCTTAATAAGGGCGGGAGATGGGAAAGATACGCAGTATTTT CASSLIRAGDGKDTQYF
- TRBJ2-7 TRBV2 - TGTGCCACGACGATGGACAGCTCGTCCTACGAGCAGTACTTC CATTMDSSSYEQYF
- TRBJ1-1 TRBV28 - TGTGCCAGCAGTCTTCCGGGAGGTTCAGCTTTCTTT CASSLPGGSAFF
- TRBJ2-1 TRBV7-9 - TGTGCCAGCAGCTTGTCGGGGGTTAGCTCCTACAATGAGCAGTTCTTC CASSLSGVSSYNEQFF
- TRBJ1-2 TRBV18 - TGTGCCAGCTCACCGAGCCTGACAGGAGATAACTATGGCTACACCTTC CASSPSLTGDNYGYTF
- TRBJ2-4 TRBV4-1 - TGCGCCAGCAGCCAAGAAGGGAGCATTCAGTACTTC CASSQEGSIQYF
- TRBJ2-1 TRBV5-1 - TGCGCCAGTGGCGGAGGTGTTGAGCAGTTCTTC CASGGGVEQFF
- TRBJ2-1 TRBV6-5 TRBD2 TGTGCCAGCAGGGGGTTCGCGGGAGGGAACAATGAGCAGTTCTTC CASRGFAGGNNEQFF
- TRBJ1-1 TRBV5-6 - TGTGCCAGCCATTCTCTCCGGGGAAGAAACACTGAAGCTTTCTTT CASHSLRGRNTEAFF
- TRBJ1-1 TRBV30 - TGTGCCTGGAGTGTTTTCGGGAACACTGAAGCTTTCTTT CAWSVFGNTEAFF
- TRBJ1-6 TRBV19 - TGTGCCAGTAGTATCACAGGTTTGGATTCACCCCTCCACTTT CASSITGLDSPLHF
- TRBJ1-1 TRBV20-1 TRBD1 TGCAGTGCTAGGGGACAGGGGCGAGCTTTCTTT CSARGQGRAFF
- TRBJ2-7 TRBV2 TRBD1 TGTGCCGGACAGGGAGTTGCTTCCTACGAGCAGTACTTC CAGQGVASYEQYF
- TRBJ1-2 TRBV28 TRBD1 TGTGCCAGCAAGAGACAGGGAAACTATGGCTACACCTTC CASKRQGNYGYTF
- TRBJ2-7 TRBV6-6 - TGTGCCAGCAGTTACACGGGACAAGCACTTTTC CASSYTGQALF
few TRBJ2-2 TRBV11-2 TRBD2 TGTGCCACCACGCCGAGCGGGAGGAACACCGGGGAGCTGTTTTTT CATTPSGRNTGELFF
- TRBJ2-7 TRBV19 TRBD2 TGTGCCAGTAGTACGGGGACTAGTCGCCCCTACGAGCAGTACTTC CASSTGTSRPYEQYF
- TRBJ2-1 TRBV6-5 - TGTGCCAGCAGTTGGCGGGACAGTGGCTATGAGCAGTTCTTC CASSWRDSGYEQFF
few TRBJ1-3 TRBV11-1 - TGTGCCAGCAGTTTCACTTCTGGAAACACCATATATTTT CASSFTSGNTIYF
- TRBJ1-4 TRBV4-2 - TGTGCCAGCAGCCAACCGGAGGAAAAACTGTTTTTT CASSQPEEKLFF
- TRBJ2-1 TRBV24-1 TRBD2 TGTGCCACCAGTGACCCTAAAGCGGGAGAATCCTACAATGAGCAGTTCTTC CATSDPKAGESYNEQFF
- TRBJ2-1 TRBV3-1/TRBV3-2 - TGTGCCAGCAGCCAAATGAGTGAGCAGTTCTTC CASSQMSEQFF
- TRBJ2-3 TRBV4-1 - TGCGCCAGCAGCCAAGAACGGGGGTTAGCGCAGTATTTT CASSQERGLAQYF